This record looks at one TCR beta chain sequence and its context. Amplification targeted TCR beta CDR3 regions from RNA transcripts. The HTBI primer set was used in a first-round RT-PCR of the TCR CDR3. TCRdb re-called the multiplex PCR reads through MiXCR, storing one row per CDR3 protein. The sample lists 800,000 or so distinct CDR3 sequences; roughly 40% were seen once. The data belong to a study of T cells in Graves' hyperthyroidism and ophthalmopathy. The authors deemed Graves' hyperthyroidism stable absent ophthalmopathy progression within 18 months. PBMCs were derived from about 10 ml fresh peripheral blood. There are 12 residues in the CDR3. From germline, CDR1 is SGDLS and CDR2 YYNGEE. Trimming stripped 7 bases from V and 6 bases from J, with 13 bases between.

This clonotype originated in a man younger than 35 with Graves' hyperthyroidism. The genes are TRBV9 and TRBJ1-2; D possibly corresponds to TRBD1 (6 bases). The source material was blood. The CDR3 region has the DNA TGTGCCAGCGTCTGGGGGGCGGATGGCTACACCTTC. As protein: CASVWGADGYTF.